This T cell receptor beta chain was found in a study of T cell responses to AZD1222 COVID-19 vaccine listed by TCRdb under 2021. Broadly, across the study: A total of 233 trial participants underwent TCR sequencing, of whom some 210 received two doses of AZD1222 and approximately 25 received two doses of the MenACWY control vaccine. Trial participants were enrolled by age into subgroups of 18-55, 56-69 and 70-plus years, and 148, 28 and 57 TCR-sequenced participants, respectively, were included in these subgroups. Beyond this particular receptor, the publication reports: Because no day 14 peak-response samples were available, repertoires were characterized only after the peak T cell response. In the small 56-69-year group, the increase in depth fell short of significance, most likely because of low power. Participants were mostly white British and included more females than males, and it was suggested by the authors that clonal diversity may have been underestimated. CD4 TCRs associated with the vaccine covered the entire spike protein, and the dominant responses were in regions 160-218 and 743-854. Reportedly, close to half of the unique spike-specific TCRs recognized epitopes lying outside the regions that are mutated in the B.1.351 and B.1.1.7 variants. Spike-specific TCR breadth and depth rose significantly after two AZD1222 doses compared with day 0 and with MenACWY recipients. Conclusions about previously exposed vaccinees are limited because only six or seven AZD1222 recipients were SARS-CoV-2 seropositive at baseline.

The CDR3 regions of human TCRbeta chains were subjected to immunosequencing. In the authors' own workflow: Repertoire TCRs were matched against a reference library of SARS-CoV-2-specific TCRs generated with the MIRA antigen-specificity platform. Breadth meant the fraction of unique TCRs that were SARS-CoV-2-associated, whereas depth meant the fraction of total T cells that were SARS-CoV-2-associated. Each spike-specific TCR was assigned to its reactive spike region and to a CD4 or CD8 class using the MIRA data. Log10-transformed breadth and depth values were compared by one-way ANOVA with Sidak's multiple comparisons tests. The immuneACCESS repertoire file appears here via TCRdb, limited to in-frame rearrangements. These files lack a portion of the clones; in checked studies, under half of the deficit traces to unresolved V genes, and the cause of the others is not known. Clonal size and the V and J genes are those of that table, whereas D and trimming came from the DNA. Present in this sample are 150,000 or so clones, roughly nine tenths of which were seen just once. The top ten clones comprise more than 6.5% of the sample.

From its cysteine to its phenylalanine, the CDR3 spans 12 amino acids. Kept here is only the CDR3 DNA, which spans 36 bases and is read in frame from base 1. CDR1 and CDR2 are drawn from the germline V gene (reference sequence): SEHNR, FQNEAQ. Trimming takes 5 bases from V and 8 bases from J, and the germline ends sit 12 bases apart. A note on this clone: This clone's antigen is unknown. Base qualities are not recorded, but no much larger clone differs from it by a single base.

In the paper's terms, the time point label means: sample from adult after SARS-CoV-2 infection, after symptom onset. A couple of convalescent COVID-19 patients, sampled after symptom onset from adults with prior SARS-CoV-2 infection, were also TCR-sequenced for comparison. Sequencing was performed on peripheral blood, taken after recovery from COVID-19. The receptor was derived from an adult who had recovered from COVID-19. The rearranged chain carries TRBV7-9 and TRBJ1-1, with the D segment identity uncertain. The CDR3 reads as follows: CASSRGSLEAFF. Here is the DNA: TGTGCCAGCAGCCGAGGATCGTTAGAAGCTTTCTTT.